These 18 T cell receptor beta chains were sequenced from one sample in a study of cytomegalovirus exposure and HLA in healthy donors. It was with 60 Vbeta and 13 Jbeta primers that the PCR ran. Libraries were prepared by immunoSEQ multiplex PCR; TCRdb keeps only in-frame clonotypes and omits some of them. The sample lists some 190,000 clones, more than 60% occurring once. Sample: PBMCs. These receptors came from a man between 18 and 29 years old in good health and CMV-seronegative.

The gene calls are TRBV29-1 and TRBJ1-1, with a weak D call TRBD1 (5 bases). The CDR3 runs to 12 residues. Trimming left V 0 bases short and J 7 bases short, with 9 bases between. Per the germline V gene, CDR1 is SQVTM and CDR2 is ANQGSEA. CDR3 amino acids: CSVEDRVGEAFF. The CDR3 DNA follows: TGCAGCGTTGAAGACAGGGTCGGTGAAGCTTTCTTT.

The chain has TRBV29-1 and TRBJ2-3; TRBD2 is a possible D gene (6 bases). The germline V gene encodes CDR1 SQVTM and CDR2 ANQGSEA. V lost 7 bases and J 2 bases, leaving 16 bases between the germline ends. The CDR3 spans 14 residues. Here the CDR3 reads CSGRDRRFTDTQYF. Here the CDR3 DNA reads TGCAGCGGGCGGGACCGTAGGTTCACAGATACGCAGTATTTT.

The chain recombines TRBV4-3 with TRBJ2-1, with 10 bases lining up with TRBD1. The ends lost 0 bases at V and 4 bases at J; junction bases unmatched: 6. The CDR3 contains 17 residues. Germline loops: CDR1 LGHNA, CDR2 YSLEER. The CDR3 DNA reads as TGCGCCAGCAGCCAAGATACCTGGGACAGGGGATACAATGAGCAGTTCTTC. This encodes CASSQDTWDRGYNEQFF.

The V and J genes are TRBV5-1 and TRBJ1-2, with 7 bases that match TRBD1. The junction had 12 bases not matched to a gene; V was cut back by 2 bases and J by 8 bases. CDR1 and CDR2 (germline): SGHRS, YFSETQ. The CDR3 totals 15 residues. The CDR3, as DNA: TGCGCCAGCAGCTTAGGACAGGCAACACTAGGAGGCTACACCTTC. Translation gives CASSLGQATLGGYTF.

The chain uses TRBV27 and TRBJ2-5, with 14 bases lining up with TRBD2. In germline, CDR1 is MNHEY, CDR2 SMNVEV (reference sequence). This CDR3 has 16 residues. The V segment lost 8 bases and the J segment 5 bases; nucleotides outside the gene matches: 10. The DNA of the CDR3 is TGTGCCAGCCGGCCGGGACTAGCGGGGGTGAGGGAGACCCAGTACTTC. Its translation is CASRPGLAGVRETQYF.

The chain recombines TRBV6-5 with TRBJ1-2; TRBD1 matches 7 bases. The CDR3 spans 15 residues. The V segment lost 6 bases and the J segment 4 bases; nucleotides outside the gene matches: 11. The germline V gene encodes CDR1 MNHEY and CDR2 SVGAGI. The CDR3 bases are TGTGCCAGCAGGTATTCTACGAAGGGGGCCTATGGCTACACCTTC. It translates to CASRYSTKGAYGYTF.

The gene calls are TRBV11-2 and TRBJ1-2; 8 bases map to TRBD1. CDR1 is SGHAT, CDR2 FQNNGV, per germline. CDR3 length equals 16 residues. V lost 5 bases to trimming and J lost 1 base; unmatched junction nucleotides: 9. CDR3 DNA sequence: TGTGCCAGCAGCGCAACTCCAGGGGGCTATAACTATGGCTACACCTTC. It specifies CASSATPGGYNYGYTF.

J is TRBJ2-2 and V is TRBV6-5, with D tentatively TRBD1 (5 bases). The germline V gene has CDR1 MNHEY and CDR2 SVGAGI. This CDR3 region has 14 residues. Trimming took 11 bases from V and 0 from J, leaving 13 bases between them. The CDR3 coding sequence is TGTGCCGAAAGACAGTTAACGAACACCGGGGAGCTGTTTTTT. As protein: CAERQLTNTGELFF.

This rearrangement joins TRBV5-3 to TRBJ1-4; D gene ambiguous. TRBV5-3 is known as an ORF, though its function is uncertain. V was clipped by 2 bases and J by 0 bases, with 14 bases between them. The CDR3 is 17 amino acids. CDR3 region: CARSFRADFATNEKLFF. As DNA, the CDR3 is TGTGCCAGAAGCTTCCGGGCGGACTTTGCAACTAATGAAAAACTGTTTTTT.

This clone was picked up a small number of times. V is TRBV9 and J is TRBJ2-3; 10 bases are shared with TRBD2. This CDR3 is built from 15 residues. Germline CDR1 is SGDLS and CDR2 is YYNGEE. Trimming cost V 2 bases and J 0 bases; bases outside gene matches: 0. This CDR3 reads CASSVTSGSTDTQYF. CDR3 bases: TGTGCCAGCAGCGTGACTAGCGGGAGCACAGATACGCAGTATTTT. Full variable domain (missing parts from reference TRBV9 and TRBJ2-3): DSGVTQTPKHLITATGQRVTLRCSPRSGDLSVYWYQQSLDQGLQFLIQYYNGEERAKGNILERFSAQQFPDLHSELNLSSLELGDSALYFCASSVTSGSTDTQYFGPGTRLTVL.

This clone has just a few counts. The rearrangement joins TRBV9 to TRBJ2-3; D is uncertain. Trimming took 1 base from V and 3 from J, leaving 3 bases between them. This CDR3 spans 12 amino acids. CDR1 and CDR2 from the germline V gene are SGDLS and YYNGEE. The CDR3 loop reads CASSVTTDTQYF. In nucleotides, the CDR3 is TGTGCCAGCAGCGTAACTACAGATACGCAGTATTTT. The variable domain in full, completed from reference TRBV9 and TRBJ2-3, reads DSGVTQTPKHLITATGQRVTLRCSPRSGDLSVYWYQQSLDQGLQFLIQYYNGEERAKGNILERFSAQQFPDLHSELNLSSLELGDSALYFCASSVTTDTQYFGPGTRLTVL.

The chain carries TRBV27 and TRBJ1-1, with TRBD1 matching 12 bases. CDR3 length: 14 amino acids. Germline V gene sequence: CDR1 MNHEY, CDR2 SMNVEV (reference sequence). Germline trimming cut 4 bases from V and 5 bases from J; bases unmatched to any gene: 2. The CDR3 region is CASSWDRGRTEAFF. The CDR3 coding sequence is TGTGCCAGCAGTTGGGACAGGGGGCGAACTGAAGCTTTCTTT.

DNA for the CDR3: TGTGCCAGCACCGTCAGCGGAAGGAACACCGGGGAGCTGTTTTTT. Translation: CASTVSGRNTGELFF. This sequence joins TRBV7-8 and TRBJ2-2, with D perhaps matching TRBD2 (5 bases). Germline values: CDR1 SGHVS, CDR2 FQNEAQ. The CDR3 consists of 15 residues. With 7 bases removed from V and 1 base from J, the gap between germline ends came to 13 bases.

This clone appeared a single time. The chain has TRBV4-3 and TRBJ1-5; the D gene is possibly TRBD1 (5 bases). Germline V gives CDR1 LGHNA, CDR2 YSLEER. This CDR3 has 14 amino acids. The V gene lost 4 bases and the J gene lost 7 bases, with 14 bases spanning the gap. The CDR3 here is CASSPQRGGQPQHF. As DNA, the CDR3 is TGCGCCAGCAGCCCACAAAGGGGAGGGCAGCCCCAGCATTTT.

The chain employs TRBV6-5 and TRBJ2-5; TRBD2 agrees at 8 bases. The ends lost 2 bases at V and 5 bases at J; junction bases unmatched: 10. Germline CDR1 MNHEY, CDR2 SVGAGI. The CDR3 loop spans 16 amino acids. CDR3 loop: CASSYVSGGPDETQYF. CDR3 DNA: TGTGCCAGCAGTTACGTCTCGGGGGGGCCGGATGAGACCCAGTACTTC.

The V and J genes are TRBV30 and TRBJ1-2; TRBD1 is a possible D gene (5 bases). CDR1 and CDR2 (germline): GTSNPN, SVGIG (reference sequence). V was pared by 1 base and J by 10 bases, with 19 bases between. The CDR3 runs to 14 residues. The CDR3 nucleotides read TGTGCCTGGAGTGCCCAGGGCCTATCCTGGGACTACACCTTC. It yields the protein CAWSAQGLSWDYTF.

This chain uses TRBV6-1 with TRBJ1-2; TRBD1 might be the D (6 bases). V shed 1 base and J shed 0 bases, with 15 bases lying between them. CDR3 length equals 17 residues. In germline, CDR1 is MNHNS, CDR2 SASEGT. CDR3 nucleotides: TGTGCCAGCAGTGAAGGGGAGAAGACAGGAGCTAACTATGGCTACACCTTC. It encodes CASSEGEKTGANYGYTF.

The chain has TRBV27 and TRBJ2-7; a possible D gene is TRBD1 (6 bases). The CDR3 extends over 14 amino acids. Trimming took 6 bases from V and 9 from J, leaving 21 bases between them. Germline V gives CDR1 MNHEY, CDR2 SMNVEV (reference sequence). The DNA of the CDR3 is TGTGCCAGCAGCCTTAGCGCCAGGGGCTGGAGGCAGTACTTC. This translates into CASSLSARGWRQYF.